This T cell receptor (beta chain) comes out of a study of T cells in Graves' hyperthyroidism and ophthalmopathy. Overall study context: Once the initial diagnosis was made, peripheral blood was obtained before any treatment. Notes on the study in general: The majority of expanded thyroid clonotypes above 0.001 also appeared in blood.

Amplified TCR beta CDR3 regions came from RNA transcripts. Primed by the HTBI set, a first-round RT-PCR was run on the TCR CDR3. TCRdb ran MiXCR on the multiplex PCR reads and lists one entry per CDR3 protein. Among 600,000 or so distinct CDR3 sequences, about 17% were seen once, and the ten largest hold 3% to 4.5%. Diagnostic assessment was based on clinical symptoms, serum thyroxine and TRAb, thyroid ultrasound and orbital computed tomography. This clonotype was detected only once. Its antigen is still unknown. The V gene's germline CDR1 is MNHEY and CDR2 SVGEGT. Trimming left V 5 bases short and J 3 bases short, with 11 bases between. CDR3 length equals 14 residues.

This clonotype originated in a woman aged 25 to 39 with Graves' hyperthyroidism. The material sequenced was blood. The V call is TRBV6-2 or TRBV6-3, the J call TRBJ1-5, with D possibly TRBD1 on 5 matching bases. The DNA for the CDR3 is TGTGCCAGCAGTCCGACAGCGATCAATCAGCCCCAGCATTTT. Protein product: CASSPTAINQPQHF.